What follows describes a single TCR beta chain. These data belong to a study of PD-L1 blockade in urothelial cancer. Whole-study context: After treatment start, blood was analyzed at 3 weeks (second dose) and at 6 weeks. Typically, measured as a median, blood samples had approximately 130,000 T cells.

Assay: immunoSEQ multiplex PCR; the TCRdb copy retains only in-frame clones and omits some. The repertoire holds about 100,000 clones, 91% seen once, with almost 0.95% in the top ten. The length of the CDR3 is 16 residues. Trimming cost V 10 bases and J 6 bases; bases outside gene matches: 17. Germline lookup yields CDR1 ENHRY and CDR2 SYGVKD. The V call is TRBV10-3, the J call TRBJ2-1, with 8 bases fitting TRBD1. This TCR was recovered from a woman aged 80 or over with urothelial cancer. The material sequenced was PBMCs, taken around atezolizumab (anti-PD-L1) treatment. Here the CDR3 DNA reads TGTGCCACCCGATCCTCCTCAGGGGGCCCCTCCAATGAGCAGTTCTTC. Translation gives CATRSSSGGPSNEQFF.